This is a list of T cell receptor beta chains from one sample in a study of cytomegalovirus exposure and HLA in healthy donors. The repertoire was sequenced with immunoSEQ multiplex PCR; TCRdb's copy has only in-frame clones and lacks some. The top ten hold about 9.7% of the sample, which has about 160,000 clones, roughly 85% seen once. The sequenced sample consisted of PBMCs. Receptors originate from a man between 18 and 35 years old in good health and CMV-seropositive. Each CDR3 is given with its conserved first and last residue. Each record gives: V gene, J gene, clone size, D gene, CDR3 DNA, CDR3 protein. D genes are given only for firm matches. The size entry is marked missing in some rows and otherwise reads once, few, many or a size class.

V: TRBV7-2
J: TRBJ2-7
size: few
D: TRBD1
DNA: TGTGCCAGCAGCCTAGGACAGGGGGCGCGAGACGAGCAGTACTTC
CDR3: CASSLGQGARDEQYF

V: TRBV27
J: TRBJ2-1
size: NA
D: TRBD2
DNA: TGTGCCAGCAGTTTTACGGGACTAGTTAATGAGCAGTTCTTC
CDR3: CASSFTGLVNEQFF

V: TRBV5-1
J: TRBJ1-4
size: NA
D: TRBD1
DNA: TGCGCCAGCACCACGGGCTCGGGGACAGGGGGCGAAAAACTGTTTTTT
CDR3: CASTTGSGTGGEKLFF

V: TRBV5-6
J: TRBJ1-5
size: NA
D: NA
DNA: TGTGCCAGCAGCTTCAGGGGTTCGGATCAGCCCCAGCATTTT
CDR3: CASSFRGSDQPQHF

V: TRBV28
J: TRBJ2-7
size: few
D: NA
DNA: TGTGCCAGCAAGGGGAACTCCTACGAGCAGTACTTC
CDR3: CASKGNSYEQYF

V: TRBV5-1
J: TRBJ1-5
size: NA
D: NA
DNA: TGCGCCAGCAGCCCCGGACAGTCCAATCAGCCCCAGCATTTT
CDR3: CASSPGQSNQPQHF

V: TRBV6-1
J: TRBJ1-5
size: NA
D: NA
DNA: TGTGCCAGCGCCCCCCGGGAAAATAATCAGCCCCAGCATTTT
CDR3: CASAPRENNQPQHF

V: TRBV27
J: TRBJ2-7
size: NA
D: TRBD1
DNA: TGTGCCAGCAGCCCCCGGGACAGGGTCAACCACGAGCAGTACTTC
CDR3: CASSPRDRVNHEQYF

V: TRBV2
J: TRBJ2-2
size: once
D: TRBD1
DNA: TGTGCCAGCAGTACATCACAGGGGATCGGGGAGCTGTTTTTT
CDR3: CASSTSQGIGELFF

V: TRBV2
J: TRBJ1-5
size: NA
D: NA
DNA: TGTGCCAGCAGACTTGGACAGAGCCCTAGCAATCAGCCCCAGCATTTT
CDR3: CASRLGQSPSNQPQHF

V: TRBV4-1
J: TRBJ2-2
size: NA
D: TRBD1
DNA: TGCGCCAGCAGCTCTTCGACAGGGCTCCTGGGAGGGGAGCTGTTTTTT
CDR3: CASSSSTGLLGGELFF

V: TRBV5-1
J: TRBJ2-7
size: once
D: NA
DNA: TGCGCCAGCAGCTTGAGGGAGGCAGCCCAAAGGAACGAGCAGTACTTC
CDR3: CASSLREAAQRNEQYF

V: TRBV15
J: TRBJ2-1
size: NA
D: NA
DNA: TGTGCCACCAGCAGAGATCCGGGCTACAATGAGCAGTTCTTC
CDR3: CATSRDPGYNEQFF

V: TRBV6-1
J: TRBJ1-5
size: NA
D: TRBD1
DNA: TGTGCCAGCAGTCTTCGGACAGGGGCCAATCAGCCCCAGCATTTT
CDR3: CASSLRTGANQPQHF

V: TRBV4-3
J: TRBJ2-7
size: NA
D: TRBD2
DNA: TGCGCCAGCAGCCAAGATTGGATGGCGGGAGCTAGCTCCTACGAGCAGTACTTC
CDR3: CASSQDWMAGASSYEQYF

V: TRBV7-9
J: TRBJ2-1
size: once
D: TRBD2
DNA: TGTGCCAGCAGCGGACTAGCGGGGTCATACAATGAGCAGTTCTTC
CDR3: CASSGLAGSYNEQFF

V: TRBV7-6
J: TRBJ1-1
size: NA
D: NA
DNA: TGTGCCAGCAGCCAGGATGGGGCGAACACTGAAGCTTTCTTT
CDR3: CASSQDGANTEAFF

V: TRBV10-1
J: TRBJ1-2
size: few
D: TRBD1
DNA: TGCGCCAGCAGTGAGCCAGACCCGGGACAGGACACTAACTATGGCTACACCTTC
CDR3: CASSEPDPGQDTNYGYTF

V: TRBV15
J: TRBJ1-4
size: NA
D: NA
DNA: TGTGCCACCAGCAGAGATAGGGGTTACGGGGGAAAACTGTTTTTT
CDR3: CATSRDRGYGGKLFF

V: TRBV7-8
J: TRBJ2-3
size: NA
D: NA
DNA: TGTGCCAGCAGCTTACTCGGGAGTCAAACCGATACGCAGTATTTT
CDR3: CASSLLGSQTDTQYF

V: TRBV6-6
J: TRBJ2-5
size: NA
D: TRBD2
DNA: TGTGCCAGCAGTTATGGGGAGGGCCGGGAGACCCAGTACTTC
CDR3: CASSYGEGRETQYF

V: TRBV5-1
J: TRBJ2-1
size: NA
D: TRBD1
DNA: TGCGCCAGCAGCTTGGAAGGGACAGGGGTCTCCAATGAGCAGTTCTTC
CDR3: CASSLEGTGVSNEQFF

V: TRBV6-5
J: TRBJ2-7
size: NA
D: TRBD2
DNA: TGTGCCAGCAGTAAAGCGGGAGAGGTCTACGAGCAGTACTTC
CDR3: CASSKAGEVYEQYF

V: TRBV5-6
J: TRBJ2-5
size: NA
D: NA
DNA: TGTGCCAGCAGCTCAGGGCGATTTACAGGGACCCAGTACTTC
CDR3: CASSSGRFTGTQYF

V: TRBV5-1
J: TRBJ1-3
size: NA
D: TRBD1
DNA: TGCGCCGGCAGCCTCCGACAGGGGAAAGGAAACACCATATATTTT
CDR3: CAGSLRQGKGNTIYF

V: TRBV15
J: TRBJ1-1
size: once
D: TRBD1
DNA: TGTGCCACCAGCAGAGTCCCCCGGGACAGGGGGCAGGACACTGAAGCTTTCTTT
CDR3: CATSRVPRDRGQDTEAFF

V: TRBV28
J: TRBJ1-2
size: NA
D: NA
DNA: TGTGCCAGCAGTTTAGGGCAGTTTCGTAACTATGGCTACACCTTC
CDR3: CASSLGQFRNYGYTF

V: TRBV4-1
J: TRBJ1-3
size: NA
D: NA
DNA: TGCGCCAGCAGCCAAGATGGCAGTGCTGGAAACACCATATATTTT
CDR3: CASSQDGSAGNTIYF

V: TRBV10-1
J: TRBJ2-2
size: NA
D: NA
DNA: TGCGCCAGCAGTGACTACAGGGCCCAAACGAACACCGGGGAGCTGTTTTTT
CDR3: CASSDYRAQTNTGELFF

V: TRBV4-2
J: TRBJ2-7
size: NA
D: NA
DNA: TGTGCCAGCAGCCAAGGGTTCGAGGTGGCTTCCTACGAGCAGTACTTC
CDR3: CASSQGFEVASYEQYF

V: TRBV25-1
J: TRBJ1-1
size: few
D: TRBD1
DNA: TGTGCCAGCAGTGAAAGGACAGGGGGCCCTGGTGACACTGAAGCTTTCTTT
CDR3: CASSERTGGPGDTEAFF

V: TRBV5-1
J: TRBJ1-2
size: NA
D: TRBD1
DNA: TGCGCCAGCAGGACAGGGACCGAACAGGATGGCTACACCTTC
CDR3: CASRTGTEQDGYTF

V: TRBV19
J: TRBJ2-2
size: NA
D: NA
DNA: TGTGCCAGTAGTATTTGGGGGCGCGCCGGGGAGCTGTTTTTT
CDR3: CASSIWGRAGELFF

V: TRBV5-6
J: TRBJ2-7
size: NA
D: TRBD1
DNA: TGTGCCAGCAGCGGTGGGACAGCCTACGAGCAGTACTTC
CDR3: CASSGGTAYEQYF

V: TRBV19
J: TRBJ1-1
size: NA
D: NA
DNA: TGTGCCAGTAGTATAGTTGGCAGGACTGAGATGAACACTGAAGCTTTCTTT
CDR3: CASSIVGRTEMNTEAFF

V: TRBV4-2
J: TRBJ1-5
size: NA
D: NA
DNA: TGTGCCAGCAGCCAATGGCCAGACAATCAGCCCCAGCATTTT
CDR3: CASSQWPDNQPQHF

V: TRBV6-1
J: TRBJ1-1
size: NA
D: NA
DNA: TGTGCCAGCGGTCGCGAGAACACTGAAGCTTTCTTT
CDR3: CASGRENTEAFF

V: TRBV5-1
J: TRBJ1-2
size: NA
D: NA
DNA: TGCGCCAGCAGCTTGGCAGGGCCCAGCTATGGCTACACCTTC
CDR3: CASSLAGPSYGYTF

V: TRBV13
J: TRBJ1-1
size: NA
D: TRBD1
DNA: TGTGCCAGCAGCCAAAGATCAGGGGGCACTGAAGCTTTCTTT
CDR3: CASSQRSGGTEAFF

V: TRBV4-3
J: TRBJ2-7
size: NA
D: NA
DNA: TGCGCCAGCAGCCAAGATCCGGCAGGGGTCTACGAGCAGTACTTC
CDR3: CASSQDPAGVYEQYF

V: TRBV4-3
J: TRBJ1-1
size: NA
D: NA
DNA: TGCGCCAGCAGCCAAGACAAGGGAGGATGGGGTGAAGCTTTCTTT
CDR3: CASSQDKGGWGEAFF

V: TRBV7-9
J: TRBJ2-1
size: NA
D: NA
DNA: TGTGCCACAAAGGGGGTTTCATCCTACAATGAGCAGTTCTTC
CDR3: CATKGVSSYNEQFF

V: TRBV2
J: TRBJ2-3
size: NA
D: TRBD2
DNA: TGTGCCAGCAGTGCTAGCGGGAGAGAAGATACGCAGTATTTT
CDR3: CASSASGREDTQYF

V: TRBV4-2
J: TRBJ2-1
size: NA
D: NA
DNA: TGTGCCAGCCGGGGGAATGAGCAGTTCTTC
CDR3: CASRGNEQFF

V: TRBV7-9
J: TRBJ2-7
size: NA
D: TRBD1
DNA: TGTGCCAGCAGCTTTATCCCGACAGGGATGTATTACGAGCAGTACTTC
CDR3: CASSFIPTGMYYEQYF

V: TRBV5-1
J: TRBJ2-1
size: NA
D: TRBD1
DNA: TGCGCCAGCTCCGGACAGGGGGTGACTTCCTACAATGAGCAGTTCTTC
CDR3: CASSGQGVTSYNEQFF

V: TRBV29-1
J: TRBJ2-5
size: NA
D: NA
DNA: TGCAGCGTTGAAGCCGGGGGAGAGACCCAGTACTTC
CDR3: CSVEAGGETQYF

V: TRBV11-2
J: TRBJ1-1
size: NA
D: NA
DNA: TGTGCCAGCAGCCCTAGGTACCAAGCTTTCTTT
CDR3: CASSPRYQAFF

V: TRBV10-2
J: TRBJ2-2
size: NA
D: TRBD2
DNA: TGCGCCAGCATAGGACTAGCTGCAACCGGGGAGCTGTTTTTT
CDR3: CASIGLAATGELFF

V: TRBV30
J: TRBJ1-3
size: few
D: TRBD1
DNA: TGTGCCTGGAGAGACAGACAGGGTGGTGGAAACACCATATATTTT
CDR3: CAWRDRQGGGNTIYF

V: TRBV7-2
J: TRBJ2-2
size: NA
D: NA
DNA: TGTGCCAGCAGCTTAGAGTCGGGCACCGGGGAGCTGTTTTTT
CDR3: CASSLESGTGELFF

V: TRBV5-1
J: TRBJ2-1
size: NA
D: TRBD2
DNA: TGCGCCAGCAGCTCCCTGACGGCGGGAGGCTACAATGAGCAGTTCTTC
CDR3: CASSSLTAGGYNEQFF

V: TRBV29-1
J: TRBJ2-1
size: NA
D: NA
DNA: TGCAGCGTTGGATACGGACTGGGAAACAATGAGCAGTTCTTC
CDR3: CSVGYGLGNNEQFF

V: TRBV6-5
J: TRBJ2-2
size: NA
D: NA
DNA: TGTGCCAGCAGCCCTGACAGACGGGAGCTGTTTTTT
CDR3: CASSPDRRELFF

V: TRBV13
J: TRBJ1-2
size: NA
D: NA
DNA: TGTGCCAGCGACCGGGACAACTCTGGCTACACCTTC
CDR3: CASDRDNSGYTF

V: TRBV4-2
J: TRBJ1-5
size: NA
D: NA
DNA: TGTGCCAGCAGCCAAGACGGGACTCCTAATCAGCCCCAGCATTTT
CDR3: CASSQDGTPNQPQHF

V: TRBV4-1
J: TRBJ1-2
size: once
D: NA
DNA: TGCGCCAGCAGCCAGGACGAAGAGGGTCTCGGCTACACCTTC
CDR3: CASSQDEEGLGYTF